This is a list of T cell receptor beta chains from one sample in a study of T cells in tuberculosis. Measured with immunoSEQ multiplex PCR; TCRdb has only the in-frame clones, and not every one. The table records under 40,000 clones, around 94% of them present only once. The sample consisted of PBMCs. The receptor set was obtained from a donor aged 5-35 years with latent tuberculosis or without tuberculosis infection. Both conserved end residues are part of each CDR3. D genes are given only for firm matches. Where a row states a size, it is once, few, many or the class of an expanded clone; other rows omit it.

DNA	CDR3	J	size	D	V
TGTGCCAGCAGCTTGTTAGCGGAGCCCAGCACAGATACGCAGTATTTT	CASSLLAEPSTDTQYF	TRBJ2-3	.	.	TRBV7-6
TGTGCCAGCAAGAGGGGGGGCGCAGATGGCTACACCTTC	CASKRGGADGYTF	TRBJ1-2	.	.	TRBV6-5
TGTGCCAGCATTAGACAGGGGGCCGGGGAGCTGTTTTTT	CASIRQGAGELFF	TRBJ2-2	.	TRBD1	TRBV28
TGTGCCAGCAGCGAAACGGGACAGGGGGGCACAGATACGCAGTATTTT	CASSETGQGGTDTQYF	TRBJ2-3	.	TRBD1	TRBV7-3
TGTGCCAGTCGGATGGACAGGGGGATGGTGCAGCCCCAGCATTTT	CASRMDRGMVQPQHF	TRBJ1-5	once	TRBD1	TRBV19
TGTGCCAGCAGCTTGGGAACCCCGGGGGAGACCCAGTACTTC	CASSLGTPGETQYF	TRBJ2-5	.	.	TRBV5-4
TGTGCCAGCAGCGTAATTTCAGGGGGTCCGGATACGCAGTATTTT	CASSVISGGPDTQYF	TRBJ2-3	.	TRBD1	TRBV9
TGTGCCAGCAGCTTCGGACAGGGAACCGAGCAGTACTTC	CASSFGQGTEQYF	TRBJ2-7	.	TRBD1	TRBV7-9
TGTGCCACCAGCGGGTCCCAAGAGACCCAGTACTTC	CATSGSQETQYF	TRBJ2-5	once	.	TRBV6-5
TGTGCCAGCAGTCCCCGACTAGCGGGAGTCTACGAGCAGTACTTC	CASSPRLAGVYEQYF	TRBJ2-7	.	TRBD2	TRBV27
TGTGCCAGCAGGCTCAGCGGGAGTAGGGAAGAGACCCAGTACTTC	CASRLSGSREETQYF	TRBJ2-5	.	TRBD2	TRBV6-1
TGTGCCAGCAGTTTTCTTGGGGGCGCCTACAATGAGCAGTTCTTC	CASSFLGGAYNEQFF	TRBJ2-1	.	.	TRBV27
TGTGCCAGCAGCGTCAACAGGGGTGGCTATGGCTACACCTTC	CASSVNRGGYGYTF	TRBJ1-2	.	TRBD1	TRBV7-9
TGTGCCAGCTCACCGAGGACAGCCGACTTCTATGGCTACACCTTC	CASSPRTADFYGYTF	TRBJ1-2	.	.	TRBV18
TGTGCCAGCAGCCAACCAGGGGACAGGGGGGCTAACTATGGCTACACCTTC	CASSQPGDRGANYGYTF	TRBJ1-2	.	TRBD1	TRBV4-2
TGTGCCAGCAGCCACACAGGGTTAGGTAATCAGCCCCAGCATTTT	CASSHTGLGNQPQHF	TRBJ1-5	.	.	TRBV5-6
TGTGCCAGCAGCCCCCGCGGAAATCCGGGACAGAACACTGAAGCTTTCTTT	CASSPRGNPGQNTEAFF	TRBJ1-1	.	.	TRBV7-8
TGTGCCAGCAGCTCCCCTTTAACAGGGCGAAGTAATGAGCAGTTCTTC	CASSSPLTGRSNEQFF	TRBJ2-1	.	.	TRBV7-6